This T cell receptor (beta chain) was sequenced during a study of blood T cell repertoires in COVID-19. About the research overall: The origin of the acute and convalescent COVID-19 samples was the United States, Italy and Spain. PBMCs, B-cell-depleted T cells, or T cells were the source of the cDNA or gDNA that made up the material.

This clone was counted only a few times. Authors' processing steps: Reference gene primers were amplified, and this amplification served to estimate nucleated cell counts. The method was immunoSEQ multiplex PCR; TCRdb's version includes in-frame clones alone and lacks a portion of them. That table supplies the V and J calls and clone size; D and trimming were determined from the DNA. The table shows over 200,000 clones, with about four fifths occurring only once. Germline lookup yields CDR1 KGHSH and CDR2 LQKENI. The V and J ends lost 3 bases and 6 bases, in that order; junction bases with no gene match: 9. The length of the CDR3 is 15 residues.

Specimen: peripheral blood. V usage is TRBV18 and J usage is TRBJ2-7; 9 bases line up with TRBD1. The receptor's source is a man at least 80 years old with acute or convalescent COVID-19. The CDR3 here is CASSPTPTGGVEQYF. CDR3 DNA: TGTGCCAGCTCACCGACACCGACAGGGGGGGTCGAGCAGTACTTC.